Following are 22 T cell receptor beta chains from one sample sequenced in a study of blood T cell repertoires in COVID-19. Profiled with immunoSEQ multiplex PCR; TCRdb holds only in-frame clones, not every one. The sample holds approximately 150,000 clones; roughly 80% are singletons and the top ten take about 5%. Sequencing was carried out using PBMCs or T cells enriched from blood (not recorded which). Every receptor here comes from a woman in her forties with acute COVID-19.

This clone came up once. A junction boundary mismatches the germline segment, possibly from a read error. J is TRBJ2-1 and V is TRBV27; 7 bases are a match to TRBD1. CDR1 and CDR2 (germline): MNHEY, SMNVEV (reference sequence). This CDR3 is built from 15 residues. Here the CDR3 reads CASSLFRGSYNEQFF. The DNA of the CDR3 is TGTGCCAGCAGCTTATTCAGGGGGTCCTACAATGAGCAGTTCTTC.

CDR3 in amino acids: CASVTSGASTDTQYF. CDR3 in DNA: TGTGCCAGCGTTACTAGCGGGGCATCCACAGATACGCAGTATTTT. V gene TRBV2 combines with J gene TRBJ2-3, with 10 bases identical to TRBD2. Germline assignment: CDR1 SNHLY and CDR2 FYNNEI. The CDR3 spans 15 residues. The junction had 7 bases not matched to a gene; V was cut back by 8 bases and J by 2 bases.

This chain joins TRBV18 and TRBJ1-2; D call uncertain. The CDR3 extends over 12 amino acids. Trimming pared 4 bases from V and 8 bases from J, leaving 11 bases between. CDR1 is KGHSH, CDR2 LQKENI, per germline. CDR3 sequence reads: CASSQSEVGYTF. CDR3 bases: TGTGCCAGCTCACAATCTGAGGTGGGCTACACCTTC.

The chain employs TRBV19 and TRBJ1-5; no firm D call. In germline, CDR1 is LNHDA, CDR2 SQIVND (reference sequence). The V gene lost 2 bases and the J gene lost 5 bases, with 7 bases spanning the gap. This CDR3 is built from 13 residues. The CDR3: CASSIRVDQPQHF. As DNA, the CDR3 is TGTGCCAGTAGTATACGCGTCGATCAGCCCCAGCATTTT.

CDR3 sequence reads: CASSGGLAVYNEQFF. The CDR3 DNA reads as TGTGCCAGCAGCGGCGGACTAGCGGTTTACAATGAGCAGTTCTTC. This chain links TRBV7-6 with TRBJ2-1; 10 nucleotides agree with TRBD2. Losses at the gene ends were 5 bases for V and 4 bases for J; bases not matched to a gene: 5. This CDR3 is 15 amino acids long. The germline V gene encodes CDR1 SGHVS and CDR2 FNYEAQ. Full variable domain (missing parts from reference TRBV7-6 and TRBJ2-1): GAGVSQSPRYKVTKRGQDVALRCDPISGHVSLYWYRQALGQGPEFLTYFNYEAQQDKSGLPNDRFSAERPEGSISTLTIQRTEQRDSAMYRCASSGGLAVYNEQFFGPGTRLTVL.

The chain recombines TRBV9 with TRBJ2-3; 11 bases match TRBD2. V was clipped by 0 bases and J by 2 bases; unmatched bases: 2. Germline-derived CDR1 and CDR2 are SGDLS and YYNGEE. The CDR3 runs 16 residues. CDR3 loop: CASSVGTSGFTDTQYF. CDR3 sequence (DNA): TGTGCCAGCAGCGTAGGGACTAGCGGGTTCACAGATACGCAGTATTTT. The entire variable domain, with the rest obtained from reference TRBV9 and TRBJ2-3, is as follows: DSGVTQTPKHLITATGQRVTLRCSPRSGDLSVYWYQQSLDQGLQFLIQYYNGEERAKGNILERFSAQQFPDLHSELNLSSLELGDSALYFCASSVGTSGFTDTQYFGPGTRLTVL.

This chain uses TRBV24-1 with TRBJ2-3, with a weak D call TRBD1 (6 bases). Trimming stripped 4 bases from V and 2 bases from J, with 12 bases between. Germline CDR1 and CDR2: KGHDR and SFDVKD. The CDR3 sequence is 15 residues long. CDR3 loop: CATSDRGANTDTQYF. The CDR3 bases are TGTGCCACCAGTGACAGGGGCGCTAACACAGATACGCAGTATTTT.

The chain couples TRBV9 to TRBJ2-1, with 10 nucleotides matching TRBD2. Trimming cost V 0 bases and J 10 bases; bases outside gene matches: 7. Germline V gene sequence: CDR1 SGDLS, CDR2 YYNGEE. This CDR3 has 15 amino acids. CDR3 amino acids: CASSVGGRTSGEQFF. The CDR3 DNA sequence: TGTGCCAGCAGCGTAGGCGGCCGGACTAGCGGCGAGCAGTTCTTC.

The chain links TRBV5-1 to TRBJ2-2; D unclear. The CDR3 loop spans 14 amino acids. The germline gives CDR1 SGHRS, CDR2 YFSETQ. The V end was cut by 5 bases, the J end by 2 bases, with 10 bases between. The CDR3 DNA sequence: TGCGCCAGCAGTACGGAGCGCAACACCGGGGAGCTGTTTTTT. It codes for CASSTERNTGELFF.

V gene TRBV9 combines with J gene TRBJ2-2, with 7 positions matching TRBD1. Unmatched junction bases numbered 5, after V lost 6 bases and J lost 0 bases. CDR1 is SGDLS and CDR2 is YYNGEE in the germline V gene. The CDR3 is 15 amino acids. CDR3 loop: CASTPTGPNTGELFF. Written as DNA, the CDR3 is TGTGCCAGCACTCCGACAGGGCCGAACACCGGGGAGCTGTTTTTT.

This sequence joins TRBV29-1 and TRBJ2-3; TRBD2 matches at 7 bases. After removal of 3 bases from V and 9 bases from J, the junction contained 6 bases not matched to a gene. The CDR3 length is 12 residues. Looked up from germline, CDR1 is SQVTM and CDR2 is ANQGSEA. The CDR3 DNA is TGCAGCGTTGACTCGGCTAGCGGCACGCAGTATTTT. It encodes CSVDSASGTQYF.

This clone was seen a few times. The CDR3 sequence is CAISKSNDRNYGYTF. The CDR3 DNA follows: TGTGCCATCAGCAAATCCAACGACAGGAACTATGGCTACACCTTC. The chain employs TRBV10-3 and TRBJ1-2, with D possibly being TRBD1 (6 bases). This CDR3 comprises 15 residues. V shed 6 bases and J shed 2 bases, with 16 bases lying between them. Germline loops: CDR1 ENHRY, CDR2 SYGVKD.

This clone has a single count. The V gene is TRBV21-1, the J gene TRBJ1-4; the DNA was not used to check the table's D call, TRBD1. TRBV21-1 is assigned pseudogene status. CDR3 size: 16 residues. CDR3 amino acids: CASIGIRTDWVEKLFF. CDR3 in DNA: TGTGCCAGCATCGGAATCCGAACAGATTGGGTAGAAAAACTGTTTTTT.

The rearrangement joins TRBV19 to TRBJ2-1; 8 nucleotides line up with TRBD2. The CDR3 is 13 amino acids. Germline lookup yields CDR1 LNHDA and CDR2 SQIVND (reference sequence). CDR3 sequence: CATGLASYNEQFF. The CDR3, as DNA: TGTGCGACAGGACTAGCCAGCTACAATGAGCAGTTCTTC.

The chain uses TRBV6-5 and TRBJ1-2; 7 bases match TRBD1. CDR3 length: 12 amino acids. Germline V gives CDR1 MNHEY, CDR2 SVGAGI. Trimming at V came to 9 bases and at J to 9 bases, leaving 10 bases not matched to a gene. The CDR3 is CASKATGWSYTF. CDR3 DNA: TGTGCCAGTAAAGCGACAGGGTGGAGCTACACCTTC.

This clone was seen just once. The DNA for the CDR3 is TGTGCCAGCAGTGAAGAGGGGGATAGCGGCTACACCTTC. Amino acids: CASSEEGDSGYTF. The chain joins TRBV6-1 to TRBJ1-2; TRBD1 is a possible D gene (6 bases). The CDR3 runs 13 residues. Germline-derived CDR1 and CDR2 are MNHNS and SASEGT. Trimming removed 1 base from V and 8 bases from J, with 11 bases in between.

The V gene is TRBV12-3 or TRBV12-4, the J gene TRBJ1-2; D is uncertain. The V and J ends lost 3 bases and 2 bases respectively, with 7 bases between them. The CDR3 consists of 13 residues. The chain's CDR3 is CASSLTRNYGYTF. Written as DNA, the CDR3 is TGTGCCAGCAGTTTGACTCGCAACTATGGCTACACCTTC.

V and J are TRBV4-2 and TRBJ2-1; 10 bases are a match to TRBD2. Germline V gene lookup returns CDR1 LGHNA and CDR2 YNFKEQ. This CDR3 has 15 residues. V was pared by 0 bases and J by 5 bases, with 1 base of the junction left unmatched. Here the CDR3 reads CASSQELAGDNEQFF. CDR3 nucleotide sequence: TGTGCCAGCAGCCAAGAGCTAGCGGGAGACAATGAGCAGTTCTTC.

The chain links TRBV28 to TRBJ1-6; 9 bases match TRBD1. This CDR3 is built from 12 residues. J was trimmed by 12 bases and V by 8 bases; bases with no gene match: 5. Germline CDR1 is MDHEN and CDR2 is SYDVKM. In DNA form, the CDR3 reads TGTGCCAGCGGGACAGGGCCGCAACCCCTCCACTTT. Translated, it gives CASGTGPQPLHF.

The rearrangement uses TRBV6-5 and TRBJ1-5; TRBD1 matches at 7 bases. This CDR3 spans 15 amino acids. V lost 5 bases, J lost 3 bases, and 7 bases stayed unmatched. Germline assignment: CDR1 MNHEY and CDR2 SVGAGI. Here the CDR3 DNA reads TGTGCCAGCAGTCAGACAGGGAATGTCAATCAGCCCCAGCATTTT. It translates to CASSQTGNVNQPQHF.

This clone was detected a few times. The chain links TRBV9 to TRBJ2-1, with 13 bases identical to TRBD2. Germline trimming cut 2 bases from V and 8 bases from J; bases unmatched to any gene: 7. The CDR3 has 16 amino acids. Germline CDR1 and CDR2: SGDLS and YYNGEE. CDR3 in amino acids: CASSVGLAGVRHEQFF. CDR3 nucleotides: TGTGCCAGCAGCGTCGGACTAGCGGGAGTCCGCCATGAGCAGTTCTTC.

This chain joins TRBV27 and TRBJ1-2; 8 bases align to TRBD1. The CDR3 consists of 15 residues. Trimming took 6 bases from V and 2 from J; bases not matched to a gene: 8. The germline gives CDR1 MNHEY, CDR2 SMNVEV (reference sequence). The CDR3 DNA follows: TGTGCCAGCAGAACTCGGACAGGGTCAAACTATGGCTACACCTTC. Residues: CASRTRTGSNYGYTF.